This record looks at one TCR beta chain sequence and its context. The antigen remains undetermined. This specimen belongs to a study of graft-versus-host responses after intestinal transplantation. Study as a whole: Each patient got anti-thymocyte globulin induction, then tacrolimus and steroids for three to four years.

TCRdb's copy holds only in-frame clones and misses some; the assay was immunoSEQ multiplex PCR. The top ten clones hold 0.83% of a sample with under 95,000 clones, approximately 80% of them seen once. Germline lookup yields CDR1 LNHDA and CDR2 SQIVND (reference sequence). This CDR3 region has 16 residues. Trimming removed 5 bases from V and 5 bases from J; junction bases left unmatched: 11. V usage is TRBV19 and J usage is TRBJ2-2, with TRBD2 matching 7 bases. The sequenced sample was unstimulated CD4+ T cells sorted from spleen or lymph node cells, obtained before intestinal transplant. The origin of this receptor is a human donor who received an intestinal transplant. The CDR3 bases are TGTGCCAGTAGTTCCTCCCTCGCGGGAGTAACCGGGGAGCTGTTTTTT. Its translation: CASSSSLAGVTGELFF.